This TCR beta chain was identified in a study of shared clonotypes between healthy human individuals. Whole-study results and caveats: The small donor group covered limited genetic and exposure diversity. Generation probability values for non-shared clonotypes were lower than those for clonotypes shared by all four donors.

Data came from immunoSEQ multiplex PCR; TCRdb stores just in-frame clones and leaves some out. The sample shows roughly 2,500,000 clones, approximately 93% of them seen only once. This CDR3 region has 15 residues. With 6 bases clipped from V and 5 bases from J, the junction kept 8 bases outside the gene matches. Germline V CDR1 and CDR2: SGHTA, FQGNSA. Turning to this clone: What it binds is unknown.

CD45RA+ naive and CD45RA-negative memory subsets were separated from CD4+ cells. Material: naive CD4+ T cells from PBMCs. The subset here: CD45RA+ positively selected. The origin of this receptor is a man aged 18-30 years in good health. Some clones in this sample may be carry-over from other donors' samples. The chain combines TRBV7-2 with TRBJ2-5; 11 bases fit TRBD1. For the CDR3, the DNA is TGTGCCAGCAGTCGTGGACAGGGGGCCGTGGAGACCCAGTACTTC. It codes for CASSRGQGAVETQYF.